Following are 9 T cell receptor beta chains from one sample sequenced in a study of blood T cell repertoires in COVID-19. Only in-frame clones appear in the TCRdb table, and some are missing; sequencing was by immunoSEQ multiplex PCR. Altogether around 200,000 clones are present, roughly 88% being singletons, with the ten largest covering 6.5% to 9%. Material: peripheral blood. The receptors here all came from a woman in her thirties or forties with COVID-19, enrolled during active disease.

The V gene is TRBV19, the J gene TRBJ1-4; possible D gene TRBD1, 5 bases. Germline V gene sequence: CDR1 LNHDA, CDR2 SQIVND (reference sequence). The CDR3 sequence is 17 residues long. Trimming stripped 10 bases from V and 6 bases from J, with 27 bases between. CDR3 sequence reads: CATWGRTYVRIDEKLFF. CDR3 DNA sequence: TGTGCCACCTGGGGCAGAACTTACGTCCGGATTGATGAAAAACTGTTTTTT.

The rearrangement uses TRBV3-1 (or the pseudogene TRBV3-2) and TRBJ2-7; 8 bases map to TRBD1. The trim removed 4 bases at V and 4 bases at J, leaving 6 bases unmatched. Germline V gene lookup returns CDR1 LGHDT and CDR2 YNNKEL (reference sequence). This CDR3 contains 14 residues. The CDR3 DNA sequence: TGTGCCAGCAGCCCTGTCAGGGGGCAGTACGAGCAGTACTTC. This sequence encodes CASSPVRGQYEQYF.

In its sample, this clone was seen once. The chain joins TRBV2 to TRBJ2-7; 7 nucleotides agree with TRBD2. Germline CDR1 is SNHLY and CDR2 is FYNNEI. The CDR3 sequence is 12 residues long. The junction had 5 bases not matched to a gene; V was cut back by 6 bases and J by 6 bases. CDR3 DNA sequence: TGTGCCAGCAGGACCGGGGGGTCCGAGCAGTACTTC. This codes for CASRTGGSEQYF.

This clone was counted between two and nine times. The chain couples TRBV5-1 to TRBJ2-7; no firm D call. V lost 0 bases and J 0 bases, leaving 13 bases between the germline ends. Germline CDR1 SGHRS, CDR2 YFSETQ. The CDR3 spans 16 residues. This CDR3 reads CASSLDPGSSSYEQYF. CDR3 DNA sequence: TGCGCCAGCAGCTTGGATCCAGGCTCAAGCTCCTACGAGCAGTACTTC.

This chain joins TRBV5-4 and TRBJ1-1, with D possibly being TRBD1 (5 bases). In germline, CDR1 is SGHNT, CDR2 YYREEE (reference sequence). V dropped 0 bases and J dropped 4 bases, with 10 bases sitting between them. CDR3 length: 14 amino acids. The DNA of the CDR3 is TGTGCCAGCAGCTTGGCCAGGGTGGCCACTGAAGCTTTCTTT. Translation: CASSLARVATEAFF.

Here the CDR3 DNA reads TGTGCCAGTAACATCAGGGGGGAGACCCAGTACTTC. Protein: CASNIRGETQYF. The chain uses TRBV19 and TRBJ2-5; 7 bases align to TRBD1. Germline CDR1 LNHDA, CDR2 SQIVND (reference sequence). J lost 5 bases, V lost 7 bases, and 4 bases had no gene match. CDR3 length: 12 residues.

Details on this clone: Other DNA variants within this sample encode the same CDR3. J is TRBJ2-2 and V is TRBV5-1; 10 nucleotides match TRBD2. J lost 5 bases, V lost 0 bases, and 4 bases had no gene match. In germline, CDR1 is SGHRS, CDR2 YFSETQ. The CDR3 is 16 amino acids. CDR3 nucleotide sequence: TGCGCCAGCAGCTTGGCACTAGCGGGAAATACCGGGGAGCTGTTTTTT. Its translation is CASSLALAGNTGELFF.

This clone was detected ten times or more. The chain recombines TRBV3-1 (or the pseudogene TRBV3-2) with TRBJ1-1; 7 nucleotides align to TRBD1. Trimming at V came to 0 bases and at J to 1 base, leaving 8 bases not matched to a gene. The CDR3 consists of 17 residues. From germline, CDR1 is LGHDT and CDR2 YNNKEL (reference sequence). CDR3 sequence reads: CASSQDFLGTENTEAFF. CDR3 bases: TGTGCCAGCAGCCAAGATTTCTTAGGGACAGAGAACACTGAAGCTTTCTTT.

This rearrangement joins TRBV5-1 to TRBJ1-6, with D tentatively TRBD1 (6 bases). Germline-derived CDR1 and CDR2 are SGHRS and YFSETQ. There are 13 residues in the CDR3. The ends were cut back, 2 bases at V and 9 bases at J, with 9 bases in the middle. CDR3 coding DNA: TGCGCCAGCAGCTTAGGACAGTCTTCACCCCTCCACTTT. Protein: CASSLGQSSPLHF.